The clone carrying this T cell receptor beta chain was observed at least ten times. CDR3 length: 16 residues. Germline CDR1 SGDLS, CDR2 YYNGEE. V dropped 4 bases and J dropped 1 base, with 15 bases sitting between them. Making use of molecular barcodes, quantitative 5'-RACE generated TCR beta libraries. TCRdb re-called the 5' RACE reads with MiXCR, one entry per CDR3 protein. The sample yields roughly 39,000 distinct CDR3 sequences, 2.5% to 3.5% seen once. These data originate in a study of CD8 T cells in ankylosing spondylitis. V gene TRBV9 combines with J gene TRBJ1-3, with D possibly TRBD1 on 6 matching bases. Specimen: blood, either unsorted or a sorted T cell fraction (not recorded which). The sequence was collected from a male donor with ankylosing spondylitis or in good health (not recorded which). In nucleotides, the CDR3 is TGTGCCAGCAGCCCAGGGGATTCTCGTTCTGGAAACACCATATATTTT. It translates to CASSPGDSRSGNTIYF.